The sequence of this T cell receptor beta chain was determined in a study of T-cell reconstitution after alpha-beta-depleted transplantation in children. Unique molecular identifiers tagged the TCRbeta library. Each CDR3 protein is one row after TCRdb ran MiXCR on the PCR reads. Here the sample spans about 400,000 distinct CDR3 sequences, 20% being singletons. The CDR3 length is 13 residues. V was cut by 5 bases and J by 6 bases, with 12 bases left in between. The TCR was taken from a human donor who donated a stem cell graft to a child with acute myeloid leukemia. This material consisted of PBMCs from the stem cell graft donor, taken from the stem cell graft. The chain has TRBV12-3 or TRBV12-4 and TRBJ2-3; D remains ambiguous. For the CDR3, the DNA is TGTGCCAGCAGTCCCGATCATACGGATACGCAGTATTTT. Residues: CASSPDHTDTQYF.